These 21 T cell receptor beta chains came from one sample sequenced in a study of blood T cells in healthy people across ages. Together with a sample-barcoded 5' primer, a J-beta primer mix was included in a second PCR lasting roughly 7 to 11 cycles. A single record per CDR3 protein comes from TCRdb applying MiXCR to the 5' RACE reads. This sample carries 800,000 to 950,000 distinct CDR3 sequences, around 46% of them seen once, and the ten largest clones take roughly 13%. Sequencing used blood. Receptors were obtained from a man aged 25-40 years in good health.

This clonotype was counted only a few times. The genes are TRBV20-1 and TRBJ2-3, with TRBD1 matching over 9 bases. The germline V gene has CDR1 DFQATT and CDR2 SNEGSKA (reference sequence). V lost 6 bases and J lost 3; bases outside the gene matches: 19. This CDR3 region has 18 residues. CDR3 in amino acids: CSAAGTGIIGARTDTQYF. The CDR3 DNA follows: TGCAGTGCAGCCGGGACAGGGATCATTGGCGCGCGGACAGATACGCAGTATTTT.

About this clonotype itself: Being one base from a much bigger clone, this may be a read error. This sequence joins TRBV15 and TRBJ1-5; D is undetermined. Germline V CDR1 and CDR2: LNHNV, YYDKDF (reference sequence). The CDR3 consists of 15 residues. CDR3 in amino acids: CATSRDPSQNQPRHF. CDR3 DNA: TGTGCCACCAGCAGAGATCCCTCGCAGAATCAGCCCCGGCATTTT.

This clonotype occurred many times. The V and J genes are TRBV20-1 and TRBJ2-3; D is perhaps TRBD2 (6 bases). The germline V and J ends were trimmed by 6 bases and 4 bases, with 17 bases remaining between them. The germline V gene encodes CDR1 DFQATT and CDR2 SNEGSKA (reference sequence). The CDR3 spans 14 residues. CDR3 in DNA: TGCAGTGCCAGGGCCCAACTAGCCGCAGATACGCAGTATTTT. Protein product: CSARAQLAADTQYF.

In this sample, this clonotype turned up many times. The chain couples TRBV4-1 to TRBJ1-6; 7 bases match TRBD1. The germline V gene encodes CDR1 MGHRA and CDR2 YSYEKL. This CDR3 comprises 18 residues. V was clipped by 0 bases and J by 3 bases; unmatched bases: 8. For the CDR3, the DNA is TGCGCCAGCAGCCAAGATCGTCCAGGGGGAATCTATAATTCACCCCTCCACTTT. It translates to CASSQDRPGGIYNSPLHF.

The chain uses TRBV7-2 and TRBJ1-5; 8 nucleotides match TRBD1. V shed 4 bases and J 5 bases; nucleotides not matched to a gene: 7. The germline CDR1 and CDR2 sequences are SGHTA and FQGNSA. The CDR3 contains 15 residues. The chain's CDR3 is CASSSRTGLDQPQHF. The CDR3 region has the DNA TGTGCCAGCAGCTCGCGGACAGGGTTGGATCAGCCCCAGCATTTT.

The genes are TRBV4-3 and TRBJ2-2; unclear D gene. The V end lost 4 bases, the J end lost 6 bases, and 12 bases lay between the germline ends. Per germline, CDR1 LGHNA and CDR2 YSLEER. This CDR3 has 14 amino acids. In DNA, the CDR3 is TGCGCCAGCAGCCGCGAGGCTGGCCCCGGGGAGCTGTTTTTT. Its protein product is CASSREAGPGELFF.

This clonotype came up a few times. The V gene is TRBV5-1, the J gene TRBJ2-1, with 9 bases matching TRBD1. V shed 4 bases and J 10 bases; nucleotides not matched to a gene: 6. Germline V gives CDR1 SGHRS, CDR2 YFSETQ. The CDR3 contains 13 residues. CDR3 sequence (DNA): TGCGCCAGCAGCGGAACAGGGGGCCGCGAGCAGTTCTTC. It yields the protein CASSGTGGREQFF.

This clonotype was seen many times. V is TRBV7-2 and J is TRBJ1-5; D call uncertain. There are 13 residues in the CDR3. Between the trimmed V and J ends, which lost 5 bases and 4 bases, there was a span of 9 bases. Looked up from germline, CDR1 is SGHTA and CDR2 is FQGNSA. The DNA for the CDR3 is TGTGCCAGCAGCCAGGACTGGAATCAGCCCCAGCATTTT. Protein: CASSQDWNQPQHF.

The CDR3 DNA follows: TGCGCCAGCAGCCAAGGGATGGGACTCTACGAGCAGTTCTTC. As protein: CASSQGMGLYEQFF. The J gene is TRBJ2-1, the V gene TRBV4-1; a possible D gene is TRBD2 (6 bases). CDR3 length equals 14 residues. The V end was cut by 1 base, the J end by 10 bases, with 14 bases between. CDR1 and CDR2 (germline): MGHRA, YSYEKL.

The rearrangement joins TRBV20-1 to TRBJ1-6; 12 bases map to TRBD1. The CDR3 runs to 15 residues. V lost 5 bases to trimming and J lost 10 bases; unmatched junction nucleotides: 9. Germline CDR1 reads DFQATT; CDR2 reads SNEGSKA (reference sequence). CDR3 sequence (DNA): TGCAGTGCTGAGGGACAGGGGGCAATAAAATCACCCCTCCACTTT. It codes for CSAEGQGAIKSPLHF.

The chain has TRBV5-6 and TRBJ1-6; a weak D match, TRBD1 (6 bases). Trimming left V 1 base short and J 7 bases short, with 15 bases between. The CDR3 length is 16 residues. Germline values: CDR1 SGHDT, CDR2 YYEEEE. The CDR3 loop reads CASSLIRGRGNSPLHF. The DNA of the CDR3 is TGTGCCAGCAGCTTGATCAGGGGACGGGGGAATTCACCCCTCCACTTT.

The chain combines TRBV10-3 with TRBJ2-6; D is perhaps TRBD1 (6 bases). With 4 bases removed from V and 4 bases from J, the gap between germline ends came to 14 bases. CDR3 length equals 16 residues. Germline loops: CDR1 ENHRY, CDR2 SYGVKD. Written as DNA, the CDR3 is TGTGCCATCAGTGGACAGGCCGCTTCCGGGGCCAACGTCCTGACTTTC. Protein product: CAISGQAASGANVLTF.

This chain joins TRBV20-1 and TRBJ1-5; 12 nucleotides align to TRBD1. The J segment lost 4 bases and the V segment lost 1 base, leaving 8 bases of the junction unmatched. The germline CDR1 and CDR2 sequences are DFQATT and SNEGSKA (reference sequence). CDR3 size: 17 residues. The DNA for the CDR3 is TGCAGTGCTAGAGCCGGGACAGGGGGCACTCTAAATCAGCCCCAGCATTTT. Protein: CSARAGTGGTLNQPQHF.

As regards this clonotype: Possible read error: a much larger clone is one base away. The chain joins TRBV11-1 to TRBJ1-1; 7 nucleotides line up with TRBD1. The germline gives CDR1 SGHAT, CDR2 FQDESV (reference sequence). V lost 5 bases, J lost 5 bases, and 11 bases stayed unmatched. The CDR3 length is 15 residues. The CDR3 sequence: CASSLAQGTPTEAFF. CDR3 sequence (DNA): TGTGCCAGCAGCCTCGCACAGGGGACTCCTACTGAAGCTTTCTTT.

V is TRBV7-2 and J is TRBJ2-5; weak D call: TRBD2 (6 bases). This CDR3 has 17 residues. Per germline, CDR1 SGHTA and CDR2 FQGNSA. Trimming took 1 base from V and 1 from J, leaving 16 bases between them. The CDR3 DNA sequence: TGTGCCAGCAGCTTAGGGCCAAAGCGGGCGATCCAAGAGACCCAGTACTTC. It is translated as CASSLGPKRAIQETQYF.

There are a few counts of this clonotype. The chain links TRBV10-2 to TRBJ1-5; 10 bases match TRBD1. The J segment lost 2 bases and the V segment lost 8 bases, leaving 6 bases of the junction unmatched. This CDR3 has 15 amino acids. CDR1 and CDR2 from the germline V gene are WSHSY and SAAADI. CDR3 sequence: CASDRGPGGNQPQHF. The CDR3 bases are TGCGCCAGCGACAGGGGGCCTGGAGGCAATCAGCCCCAGCATTTT.

The chain links TRBV4-1 to TRBJ2-3, with 10 nucleotides matching TRBD2. The trim removed 2 bases at V and 0 bases at J, leaving 8 bases unmatched. Germline assignment: CDR1 MGHRA and CDR2 YSYEKL. The CDR3 extends over 18 amino acids. The CDR3 protein is CASSQLAGDLPSTDTQYF. CDR3 coding DNA: TGCGCCAGCAGCCAACTAGCGGGAGACCTGCCTAGCACAGATACGCAGTATTTT.

The genes are TRBV29-1 and TRBJ2-1, with D possibly matching TRBD1 (6 bases). The CDR3 is 16 amino acids. Germline CDR1 SQVTM, CDR2 ANQGSEA. With 1 base removed from V and 5 bases from J, the gap between germline ends came to 18 bases. CDR3 residues: CSVEGAPGHGDNEQFF. Written as DNA, the CDR3 is TGCAGCGTTGAAGGCGCGCCGGGACACGGCGACAATGAGCAGTTCTTC.

This chain uses TRBV28 with TRBJ2-1; TRBD1 aligns across 7 bases. Germline assignment: CDR1 MDHEN and CDR2 SYDVKM. The CDR3 is made up of 13 amino acids. V gave up 6 bases and J gave up 10 bases; unmatched junction bases: 9. The CDR3 nucleotides are TGTGCCAGCAGCCTTAGACAGGGTTCGGAGCAGTTCTTC. Amino acids: CASSLRQGSEQFF.

The V gene is TRBV15, the J gene TRBJ1-2, with D possibly matching TRBD1 (5 bases). The CDR3 contains 13 residues. Trimming pared 1 base from V and 2 bases from J, leaving 5 bases between. Germline loops: CDR1 LNHNV, CDR2 YYDKDF (reference sequence). CDR3 sequence (DNA): TGTGCCACCAGCAGAGCAGGGAACTATGGCTACACCTTC. As protein: CATSRAGNYGYTF.

The chain is built from TRBV20-1 and TRBJ1-5, with 10 positions matching TRBD1. Germline V gene lookup returns CDR1 DFQATT and CDR2 SNEGSKA (reference sequence). This CDR3 spans 14 amino acids. Unmatched junction bases numbered 8, after V lost 6 bases and J lost 6 bases. The CDR3 nucleotides are TGCAGTGCGCAGAAGACAGGGGGCGGTCAGCCCCAGCATTTT. Amino acid sequence: CSAQKTGGGQPQHF.